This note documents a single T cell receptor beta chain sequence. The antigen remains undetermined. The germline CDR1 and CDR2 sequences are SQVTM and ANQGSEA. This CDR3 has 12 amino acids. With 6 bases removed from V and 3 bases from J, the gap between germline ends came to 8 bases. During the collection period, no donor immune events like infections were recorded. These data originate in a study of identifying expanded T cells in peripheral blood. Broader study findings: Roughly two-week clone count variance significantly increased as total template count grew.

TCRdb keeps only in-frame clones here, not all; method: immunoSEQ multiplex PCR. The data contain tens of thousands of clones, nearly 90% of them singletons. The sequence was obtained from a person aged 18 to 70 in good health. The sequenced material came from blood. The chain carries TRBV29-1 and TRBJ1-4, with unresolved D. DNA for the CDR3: TGCAGCGTACCGGCCTCTAATGAAAAACTGTTTTTT. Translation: CSVPASNEKLFF.